This T cell receptor (beta chain) was found in a study of cytomegalovirus exposure and HLA in healthy donors. Trimming removed 2 bases at V and 0 bases at J, with 8 bases between. Germline CDR1 and CDR2: SNHLY and FYNNEI. The length of the CDR3 is 16 residues. The method was immunoSEQ multiplex PCR; TCRdb's version includes in-frame clones alone and lacks a portion of them. The table has hundreds of thousands of clones, over 65% seen once. The receptor's source is a woman aged 18 to 35 in good health and CMV-seronegative. The chain has TRBV2 and TRBJ1-6; no clear D gene. Specimen: PBMCs. CDR3 amino acids: CASSESVSSYNSPLHF. The CDR3 bases are TGTGCCAGCAGTGAATCGGTCAGCTCCTATAATTCACCCCTCCACTTT.